The 12 T cell receptor beta chains below come from one sample, sequenced in a study of blood T cells in healthy people across ages. It was with a sample-barcoded 5' primer and a J-beta primer mix that a second PCR of about 6 to 12 cycles was run. MiXCR, applied by TCRdb to the 5' RACE reads, yields one record per CDR3 protein. This table holds some 640,000 distinct CDR3 sequences, more than 40% found once. The sample taken for sequencing was blood. Every receptor here comes from a woman aged 55 to 70 in good health.

The rearrangement uses TRBV7-6 and TRBJ2-1, with D possibly TRBD2 on 7 matching bases. Deletions cut 5 bases from V and 7 bases from J, with 24 bases between. The germline gives CDR1 SGHVS, CDR2 FNYEAQ. The CDR3 loop spans 17 amino acids. CDR3 amino acids: CASSPWGGASLGNEQFF. The DNA for the CDR3 is TGTGCCAGCAGCCCCTGGGGGGGCGCGTCTCTTGGAAATGAGCAGTTCTTC.

The chain carries TRBV14 and TRBJ2-2; maybe TRBD1 (5 bases). The CDR3 length is 14 residues. The V end was cut by 7 bases, the J end by 7 bases, with 16 bases between. Germline loops: CDR1 SGHDN, CDR2 FVKESK. CDR3 nucleotide sequence: TGTGCCAGCACGAACACCCCAGGGTTCGGGGAGCTGTTTTTT. Its translation is CASTNTPGFGELFF.

The genes are TRBV28 and TRBJ2-1, with 7 bases aligning to TRBD1. With V trimmed by 8 bases and J by 6 bases, 7 bases remained unmatched. The CDR3 is made up of 13 amino acids. Germline values: CDR1 MDHEN, CDR2 SYDVKM. CDR3 nucleotides: TGTGCCAGCGAAGACAGGGATTCCAATGAGCAGTTCTTC. Protein product: CASEDRDSNEQFF.

In this sample, this clonotype turned up a few times. The V and J genes are TRBV29-1 and TRBJ2-3; a possible D gene is TRBD2 (6 bases). CDR1 is SQVTM and CDR2 is ANQGSEA in the germline V gene. The CDR3 length is 14 residues. V was trimmed by 4 bases and J by 2 bases, leaving 13 bases between them. CDR3 bases: TGCAGCGTTGGGGCAGCGGGCCTCACAGATACGCAGTATTTT. It encodes CSVGAAGLTDTQYF.

This clonotype was observed a handful of times. The gene calls are TRBV9 and TRBJ2-7; D remains ambiguous. The V gene's germline CDR1 is SGDLS and CDR2 YYNGEE. The germline V and J ends were trimmed by 3 bases and 1 base, with 11 bases remaining between them. The CDR3 is 14 residues long. DNA of the CDR3: TGTGCCAGCAGCGAGCTTGAGTCGTCCTACGAGCAGTACTTC. Translating gives CASSELESSYEQYF. Full variable domain (outside the CDR3, taken from reference TRBV9 and TRBJ2-7): DSGVTQTPKHLITATGQRVTLRCSPRSGDLSVYWYQQSLDQGLQFLIQYYNGEERAKGNILERFSAQQFPDLHSELNLSSLELGDSALYFCASSELESSYEQYFGPGTRLTVT.

This clonotype was detected only a few times. The J gene is TRBJ2-7, the V gene TRBV5-1; D is possibly TRBD1 or TRBD2 (5 bases each). Trimming pared 4 bases from V and 6 bases from J, leaving 20 bases between. The CDR3 runs 15 residues. Germline CDR1 SGHRS, CDR2 YFSETQ. CDR3 sequence (DNA): TGCGCCAGCAGCCCCGCCGGGACCTCGAACCGCGAGCAGTACTTC. Protein: CASSPAGTSNREQYF.

This chain uses TRBV24-1 with TRBJ2-1, with D hard to call. Germline V gene lookup returns CDR1 KGHDR and CDR2 SFDVKD. This CDR3 has 16 amino acids. V lost 4 bases and J lost 2, with 14 bases in between. CDR3 protein: CATSEPGRWPYNEQFF. The CDR3 DNA follows: TGTGCCACCAGTGAGCCCGGAAGGTGGCCCTACAATGAGCAGTTCTTC.

The V and J genes are TRBV24-1 and TRBJ2-7, with 9 bases fitting TRBD1. With V trimmed by 7 bases and J by 5 bases, 11 bases remained unmatched. The CDR3 totals 15 residues. CDR1 and CDR2 (germline): KGHDR, SFDVKD. The CDR3, as DNA: TGTGCCACCAGCGATCCGAGCCGGGACAGGGACGAGCAGTACTTC. This codes for CATSDPSRDRDEQYF.

This rearrangement joins TRBV7-2 to TRBJ2-7; 8 bases map to TRBD1. With V trimmed by 5 bases and J by 2 bases, 11 bases remained unmatched. Germline CDR1 and CDR2: SGHTA and FQGNSA. The CDR3 spans 16 residues. The chain's CDR3 is CASSPDRGLLTYEQYF. DNA for the CDR3: TGTGCCAGCAGCCCCGACAGGGGCCTCCTTACCTACGAGCAGTACTTC.

This chain links TRBV18 with TRBJ2-7, with 12 nucleotides matching TRBD1. Germline V gene sequence: CDR1 KGHSH, CDR2 LQKENI. The CDR3 sequence is 15 residues long. J was trimmed by 4 bases and V by 2 bases; bases with no gene match: 3. This chain's CDR3 is CASSPGTGGLYEQYF. CDR3 coding DNA: TGTGCCAGCTCACCAGGGACAGGGGGCTTGTACGAGCAGTACTTC.

This clonotype was found a few times. J is TRBJ1-1 and V is TRBV5-1; D may be TRBD1 (6 bases). CDR3 length: 15 residues. The germline V gene has CDR1 SGHRS and CDR2 YFSETQ. V was clipped by 0 bases and J by 1 base, with 10 bases between them. The CDR3, as DNA: TGCGCCAGCAGCTTGGCCTCAGGGGCGAACACTGAAGCTTTCTTT. This gives the protein CASSLASGANTEAFF. The whole variable domain, remainder taken from reference TRBV5-1 and TRBJ1-1, is KAGVTQTPRYLIKTRGQQVTLSCSPISGHRSVSWYQQTPGQGLQFLFEYFSETQRNKGNFPGRFSGRQFSNSRSEMNVSTLELGDSALYLCASSLASGANTEAFFGQGTRLTVV.

The V gene is TRBV15, the J gene TRBJ1-6; D is perhaps TRBD1 (6 bases). This CDR3 region has 14 residues. V was trimmed by 4 bases and J by 9 bases, leaving 13 bases between them. Germline assignment: CDR1 LNHNV and CDR2 YYDKDF (reference sequence). CDR3 coding DNA: TGTGCCACCAGCACGGCTGACAGGCGTTCACCCCTCCACTTT. It translates to CATSTADRRSPLHF.